These 13 T cell receptor beta chains share one sample of origin, sequenced in a study of shared clonotypes between healthy human individuals. The protocol was immunoSEQ multiplex PCR, while the TCRdb copy is restricted to in-frame clones and leaves out a portion. The sample includes approximately 1,000,000 clones, around 77% seen only once; the top ten take 0.85% to 1%. The sample consisted of memory CD4+ T cells from PBMCs. Specified subset: CD45RA-negative fraction. The receptor source for this set is a young man in good health. Some clones in this sample may be carry-over from other donors' samples.

V gene TRBV18 combines with J gene TRBJ1-1, with D tentatively TRBD1 (5 bases). The V end lost 4 bases, the J end lost 0 bases, and 18 bases lay between the germline ends. The V gene's germline CDR1 is KGHSH and CDR2 LQKENI. The CDR3 has 17 residues. The CDR3 region has the DNA TGTGCCAGCTCACTTGAGAACGTACCAGGGCTGAACACTGAAGCTTTCTTT. This encodes CASSLENVPGLNTEAFF.

The chain uses TRBV5-1 and TRBJ2-7; possibly TRBD1 for D (6 bases). V shed 2 bases and J shed 1 base, with 10 bases lying between them. The CDR3 has 14 amino acids. The V gene's germline CDR1 is SGHRS and CDR2 YFSETQ. CDR3 region: CASSFPGTSYEQYF. DNA for the CDR3: TGCGCCAGCAGCTTTCCAGGGACATCCTACGAGCAGTACTTC.

The chain combines TRBV19 with TRBJ1-1, with a possible D match to TRBD1 (6 bases). The length of the CDR3 is 14 residues. Trimming removed 5 bases at V and 4 bases at J, with 14 bases between. Germline V gene sequence: CDR1 LNHDA, CDR2 SQIVND (reference sequence). The CDR3 DNA sequence: TGTGCCAGTAGTCCCTACAGGGCTGGCACTGAAGCTTTCTTT. Translated: CASSPYRAGTEAFF. The entire variable domain, with the rest obtained from reference TRBV19 and TRBJ1-1, is as follows: DGGITQSPKYLFRKEGQNVTLSCEQNLNHDAMYWYRQDPGQGLRLIYYSQIVNDFQKGDIAEGYSVSREKKESFPLTVTSAQKNPTAFYLCASSPYRAGTEAFFGQGTRLTVV.

This clone was picked up one time. This chain uses TRBV2 with TRBJ2-7; no clear D. The CDR3 totals 13 residues. CDR1 and CDR2 (germline): SNHLY, FYNNEI. Trimming took 2 bases from V and 2 from J, leaving 7 bases between them. CDR3 protein: CASSENIPYEQYF. The CDR3 DNA sequence: TGTGCCAGCAGTGAAAATATCCCCTACGAGCAGTACTTC.

The chain employs TRBV7-3 and TRBJ1-1; possible D gene TRBD1, 5 bases. Trimming pared 6 bases from V and 0 bases from J, leaving 11 bases between. Germline-derived CDR1 and CDR2 are SGHTA and FQGTGA. CDR3 length equals 14 residues. The CDR3 region has the DNA TGTGCCAGCAGGCTTGACAGCCTGAACACTGAAGCTTTCTTT. This codes for CASRLDSLNTEAFF.

This clone was seen repeatedly, ten times or more. The rearrangement links TRBV7-2 to TRBJ2-7; a possible D gene is TRBD2 (5 bases). V was pared by 1 base and J by 0 bases, with 7 bases between. The CDR3 runs to 14 residues. Germline assignment: CDR1 SGHTA and CDR2 FQGNSA. The CDR3 here is CASSLERISYEQYF. CDR3 DNA sequence: TGTGCCAGCAGCTTAGAGCGGATCTCCTACGAGCAGTACTTC.

This clone turned up a few times. V is TRBV7-3 and J is TRBJ2-4; D unclear. V was trimmed by 4 bases and J by 8 bases, leaving 12 bases between them. CDR3 length equals 13 residues. Germline V lookup: CDR1 SGHTA, CDR2 FQGTGA. The CDR3: CASSSSGLDIQYF. Written as DNA, the CDR3 is TGTGCCAGCAGCTCCTCCGGGCTGGACATTCAGTACTTC.

The V and J genes are TRBV28 and TRBJ1-5; 8 bases fit TRBD1. V gave up 5 bases and J gave up 6 bases; unmatched junction bases: 6. Per germline, CDR1 MDHEN and CDR2 SYDVKM. This CDR3 is 14 amino acids long. The CDR3: CASSVGQGAQPQHF. The DNA for the CDR3 is TGTGCCAGCAGTGTCGGGCAGGGGGCTCAGCCCCAGCATTTT.

The chain employs TRBV11-2 and TRBJ1-5; no firm D call. Germline V gene data show CDR1 as SGHAT and CDR2 as FQNNGV. This CDR3 is 13 amino acids long. Trimming left V 5 bases short and J 5 bases short, with 10 bases between. CDR3: CASSPHPYQPQHF. In DNA form, the CDR3 reads TGTGCCAGCAGCCCTCACCCGTATCAGCCCCAGCATTTT.

The chain joins TRBV7-9 to TRBJ2-4; D not resolved. Germline V gene data show CDR1 as SEHNR and CDR2 as FQNEAQ (reference sequence). V lost 5 bases and J 0 bases, leaving 11 bases between the germline ends. The CDR3 contains 15 residues. The CDR3 nucleotides are TGTGCCAGCAGCCCGAACGAACTAGCCAAAAACATTCAGTACTTC. Residues: CASSPNELAKNIQYF. Looking up the rest from reference TRBV7-9 and TRBJ2-4 gives the full variable domain: DTGVSQNPRHKITKRGQNVTFRCDPISEHNRLYWYRQTLGQGPEFLTYFQNEAQLEKSRLLSDRFSAERPKGSFSTLEIQRTEQGDSAMYLCASSPNELAKNIQYFGAGTRLSVL.

Only one count was recorded for this clone. V and J are TRBV18 and TRBJ2-6; D not resolved. Trimming took off 2 bases at V and 0 bases at J, with 17 bases between the two ends. Germline-derived CDR1 and CDR2 are KGHSH and LQKENI. This CDR3 has 19 residues. CDR3 in DNA: TGTGCCAGCTCACCAATTTTGGTAGCCGATTACTCTGGGGCCAACGTCCTGACTTTC. Translating it yields CASSPILVADYSGANVLTF.

V gene TRBV5-1 combines with J gene TRBJ2-5; no clear D gene. Germline values: CDR1 SGHRS, CDR2 YFSETQ. The CDR3 spans 13 residues. V was cut by 0 bases and J by 10 bases, with 13 bases left in between. CDR3 sequence reads: CASSLARRVGQYF. CDR3 DNA: TGCGCCAGCAGCTTGGCGAGGCGAGTAGGCCAGTACTTC.

V is TRBV30 and J is TRBJ2-7; the D gene could be TRBD1 or TRBD2 (5 bases each). The CDR3 sequence is 14 residues long. Germline CDR1 GTSNPN, CDR2 SVGIG (reference sequence). Trimming stripped 1 base from V and 2 bases from J, with 12 bases between. Written as DNA, the CDR3 is TGTGCCTGGAGTGCTTGGGGGAGAACCTACGAGCAGTACTTC. It translates to CAWSAWGRTYEQYF.